This T cell receptor beta chain was identified in a study of regulatory T cells in long-lasting Graves disease. This CDR3 is 14 amino acids long. Trimming pared 4 bases from V and 2 bases from J, leaving 13 bases between. Germline CDR1 SGHNT, CDR2 YYREEE (reference sequence). Only a few counts were recorded for this clonotype. Arm-PCR with iRepertoire HTBI primers amplified the CDR3 regions for these TCR beta libraries. Via MiXCR, TCRdb re-called the multiplex PCR reads, giving one row per CDR3 protein. The sample holds roughly 450,000 distinct CDR3 sequences, roughly 20% seen once. The time point denotes: persistent/refractory GD, antithyroid drugs over 5 years with positive TRAb. TCR sequences were obtained from RNA taken from PBMCs. EDTA tubes received 7.5 to 9 milliliters of drawn peripheral blood.

J is TRBJ2-7 and V is TRBV5-4, with a tentative D call TRBD2 (6 bases). The clonotype was recovered from a female donor with Graves disease. This material consisted of peripheral blood mononuclear cells (PBMCs), taken when the disease was refractory, from a patient treated with antithyroid drugs. The CDR3 protein is CASSGRPGAYEQYF. As DNA, the CDR3 is TGTGCCAGCAGCGGACGGCCGGGGGCCTACGAGCAGTACTTC.